Given below is one T cell receptor (beta chain) in context. Antigen specificity is unknown. This sample stems from a study of OX40 agonist ivuxolimab in advanced cancers. Whole-study findings and limits: Among patients with partial responses at 0.1-3.0 mg/kg, clonal expansion was among the lowest. Clones of CD4+ and CD8+ blood T cells grew by week 6 at doses of 0.1 to 3.0 mg/kg.

The investigators sampled blood at baseline, at cycle 4 day 1, and at cycle 7 day 1. TCRdb's table, derived via immunoSEQ multiplex PCR, lists solely in-frame clones and lacks some. The data show over 85,000 clones, around 94% seen once. Germline values: CDR1 SEHNR, CDR2 FQNEAQ (reference sequence). The CDR3 contains 14 residues. Deletions cut 5 bases from V and 4 bases from J, with 13 bases between. This clonotype originated in an adult with an advanced solid tumor such as melanoma, head and neck, liver or kidney cancer. The source material was CD4+ or CD8+ T cells sorted from blood, sampled in a trial of the OX40 agonist ivuxolimab. The rearrangement joins TRBV7-9 to TRBJ2-3, with D tentatively TRBD2 (5 bases). CDR3 DNA sequence: TGTGCCAGCAGCCCCCCCACCGGGGCAGATACGCAGTATTTT. Encoded protein: CASSPPTGADTQYF.